Presented here are 25 T cell receptor beta chains from one specimen sequenced in a study of shared clonotypes between healthy human individuals. Libraries were prepared by immunoSEQ multiplex PCR; TCRdb keeps only in-frame clonotypes and omits some of them. The top ten clones hold roughly 0.05% of a sample with a few hundred thousand clones, more than 95% of them seen once. The specimen was naive CD4+ T cells sorted from blood. Subset here: CD45RA+ positively selected. These receptors all stem from a woman aged 25-40 years in good health.

The rearrangement uses TRBV5-1 and TRBJ2-1; perhaps TRBD1 as D (5 bases). The ends were cut back, 8 bases at V and 3 bases at J, with 12 bases in the middle. The CDR3 contains 13 residues. The germline CDR1 and CDR2 sequences are SGHRS and YFSETQ. DNA for the CDR3: TGCGCCAGAAGACAGACCGACTACAATGAGCAGTTCTTC. This gives the protein CARRQTDYNEQFF.

The chain couples TRBV29-1 to TRBJ2-4; the match to TRBD1 covers 7 bases. Germline CDR1 SQVTM, CDR2 ANQGSEA. The CDR3 consists of 14 residues. This CDR3 is CSEGQTLAKNIQYF. DNA for the CDR3: TGCAGTGAGGGACAGACCCTAGCCAAAAACATTCAGTACTTC.

The rearrangement uses TRBV28 and TRBJ1-4, with D possibly matching TRBD1 (6 bases). Between the trimmed V and J ends, which lost 6 bases and 11 bases, there was a span of 16 bases. Germline V gives CDR1 MDHEN, CDR2 SYDVKM. The CDR3 length is 13 residues. CDR3 residues: CASSREDRAKLFF. The CDR3 nucleotides read TGTGCCAGCAGCCGTGAGGACAGAGCTAAACTGTTTTTT.

This chain joins TRBV28 and TRBJ2-7; D is tentatively TRBD1 or TRBD2 (6 bases each). CDR1 is MDHEN and CDR2 is SYDVKM in the germline V gene. The V and J ends lost 6 bases and 5 bases respectively, with 20 bases between them. CDR3 size: 15 residues. The CDR3: CASRPPLGGEHEQYF. Written as DNA, the CDR3 is TGTGCCAGCAGACCCCCCCTCGGGGGCGAACACGAGCAGTACTTC.

The rearrangement links TRBV15 to TRBJ2-2; TRBD1 agrees at 9 bases. The V segment lost 5 bases and the J segment 6 bases; nucleotides outside the gene matches: 10. The germline CDR1 and CDR2 sequences are LNHNV and YYDKDF (reference sequence). The CDR3 consists of 16 residues. The chain's CDR3 is CATSDRDRVVAGELFF. The CDR3 DNA reads as TGTGCCACCAGCGACCGGGACAGGGTAGTAGCCGGGGAGCTGTTTTTT.

This sequence joins TRBV11-2 and TRBJ2-7; 8 bases are shared with TRBD2. This CDR3 region has 14 residues. V lost 7 bases, J lost 1 base, and 6 bases stayed unmatched. The germline V gene has CDR1 SGHAT and CDR2 FQNNGV. CDR3 region: CASTRGLESYEQYF. The CDR3 DNA is TGTGCCAGCACCCGGGGACTAGAGTCCTACGAGCAGTACTTC.

V usage is TRBV7-3 and J usage is TRBJ1-2; TRBD1 might be the D (5 bases). The CDR3 runs 15 residues. V lost 6 bases, J lost 2 bases, and 16 bases lay in between. CDR1 is SGHTA and CDR2 is FQGTGA in the germline V gene. The CDR3 sequence is CASSEGGATNYGYTF. CDR3 DNA sequence: TGTGCCAGCAGTGAAGGAGGGGCAACGAACTATGGCTACACCTTC.

The V and J genes are TRBV5-1 and TRBJ1-1; 9 bases line up with TRBD1. Germline assignment: CDR1 SGHRS and CDR2 YFSETQ. This CDR3 is 15 amino acids long. The junction had 10 bases not matched to a gene; V was cut back by 0 bases and J by 10 bases. This CDR3 reads CASSLAGQGVEPAFF. The CDR3 DNA sequence: TGCGCCAGCAGCTTGGCGGGACAGGGCGTTGAACCAGCTTTCTTT.

About this clone itself: This specimen includes other DNA sequences encoding the same CDR3. This rearrangement joins TRBV18 to TRBJ2-5, with D perhaps matching TRBD1 (5 bases). V was cut by 1 base and J by 3 bases, with 6 bases left in between. The germline CDR1 and CDR2 sequences are KGHSH and LQKENI. The CDR3 is 13 residues long. The CDR3 sequence: CASSPQGKETQYF. CDR3 bases: TGTGCCAGCTCACCACAGGGGAAAGAGACCCAGTACTTC.

The genes are TRBV28 and TRBJ2-2; 8 bases align to TRBD2. The CDR3 runs to 19 residues. Trimming took 5 bases from V and 3 from J; bases not matched to a gene: 17. CDR1 is MDHEN, CDR2 SYDVKM, per germline. CDR3 residues: CASSAGGVGGRWDTGELFF. The DNA of the CDR3 is TGTGCCAGCAGTGCTGGTGGGGTTGGCGGGAGGTGGGACACCGGGGAGCTGTTTTTT. The full variable domain, in which reference TRBV28 and TRBJ2-2 provide the parts outside the CDR3, is DVKVTQSSRYLVKRTGEKVFLECVQDMDHENMFWYRQDPGLGLRLIYFSYDVKMKEKGDIPEGYSVSREKKERFSLILESASTNQTSMYLCASSAGGVGGRWDTGELFFGEGSRLTVL.

The V call is TRBV27, the J call TRBJ1-2, with no clear D. The V and J ends lost 5 bases and 4 bases respectively, with 14 bases between them. CDR1 is MNHEY, CDR2 SMNVEV, per germline (reference sequence). There are 14 residues in the CDR3. CDR3 in amino acids: CASSRSPGTYGYTF. The CDR3, as DNA: TGTGCCAGCAGTCGGTCCCCGGGCACCTATGGCTACACCTTC.

The rearrangement joins TRBV15 to TRBJ2-5, with 9 nucleotides matching TRBD1. Germline V gene sequence: CDR1 LNHNV, CDR2 YYDKDF (reference sequence). The CDR3 spans 15 residues. V lost 1 base and J lost 4; bases outside the gene matches: 4. CDR3 nucleotide sequence: TGTGCCACCAGCAGAGGACAGGGGGTCAGAGAGACCCAGTACTTC. This translates into CATSRGQGVRETQYF.

This rearrangement joins TRBV7-9 to TRBJ2-1; 8 bases are shared with TRBD2. V lost 1 base, J lost 7 bases, and 6 bases stayed unmatched. Germline V lookup: CDR1 SEHNR, CDR2 FQNEAQ (reference sequence). This CDR3 is 15 amino acids long. CDR3 coding DNA: TGTGCCAGCAGCTTAGGAAGCGGGAGAGTAAATGAGCAGTTCTTC. Encoded protein: CASSLGSGRVNEQFF.

V and J are TRBV18 and TRBJ1-5; tentative D call: TRBD1 (5 bases). CDR1 is KGHSH, CDR2 LQKENI, per germline. V was pared by 4 bases and J by 0 bases, with 13 bases between. The CDR3 has 16 amino acids. CDR3 residues: CASSRDADSSNQPQHF. The CDR3 region has the DNA TGTGCCAGCTCACGGGACGCTGATTCTAGCAATCAGCCCCAGCATTTT.

This chain joins TRBV5-1 and TRBJ2-5; 7 nucleotides match TRBD2. The DNA matches TRBJ2-7 better at its end, which makes the J call doubtful. The CDR3 spans 14 residues. Per the germline V gene, CDR1 is SGHRS and CDR2 is YFSETQ. The chain's CDR3 is CASSEDRRGYEQYF. Here the CDR3 DNA reads TGCGCCAGCAGCGAGGACCGGCGGGGGTACGAGCAGTACTTC.

V is TRBV7-9 and J is TRBJ1-2; D is perhaps TRBD1 (6 bases). Trimming left V 5 bases short and J 7 bases short, with 14 bases between. The CDR3 spans 13 residues. The germline V gene has CDR1 SEHNR and CDR2 FQNEAQ (reference sequence). In DNA, the CDR3 is TGTGCCAGCAGCCCCGGGACAAGCTTTGGCTACACCTTC. Amino acids: CASSPGTSFGYTF.

The rearrangement joins TRBV21-1 to TRBJ2-5; whether TRBD1, the table's D call, matches the DNA was not checked. TRBV21-1 is reported as a pseudogene. The CDR3 is 14 residues long. The CDR3 nucleotides are TGTGCCAGCAGCGGACGGGACAGGGGTGAGACCCAGTACTTC. It translates to CASSGRDRGETQYF.

This sequence joins TRBV25-1 and TRBJ2-7; D call uncertain. Germline V gene sequence: CDR1 MGHDK, CDR2 SYGVNS. The CDR3 runs 13 residues. Trimming pared 1 base from V and 2 bases from J, leaving 6 bases between. CDR3 region: CASSEFGTYEQYF. CDR3 coding DNA: TGTGCCAGCAGTGAATTTGGGACCTACGAGCAGTACTTC.

This chain uses TRBV11-2 with TRBJ2-3; 8 nucleotides agree with TRBD1. The CDR3 sequence is 16 residues long. CDR1 SGHAT and CDR2 FQNNGV come from the germline V gene. V was pared by 1 base and J by 3 bases, with 6 bases of the junction left unmatched. In nucleotides, the CDR3 is TGTGCCAGCAGCTTAGGCCCCGGACAGGGAACAGATACGCAGTATTTT. This gives the protein CASSLGPGQGTDTQYF.

CDR3 DNA: TGCGCCAGTAGGAGACAGGGGACCGGGGAGCTGTTTTTT. Amino acids: CASRRQGTGELFF. This chain links TRBV4-1 with TRBJ2-2; 8 bases line up with TRBD1. Germline V gene lookup returns CDR1 MGHRA and CDR2 YSYEKL. Trimming took 9 bases from V and 5 from J; bases not matched to a gene: 5. There are 13 residues in the CDR3.

The CDR3 spells CASSLMGLVYEQYF. Written as DNA, the CDR3 is TGTGCCAGCAGCCTGATGGGACTTGTCTACGAGCAGTACTTC. The V call is TRBV28, the J call TRBJ2-7, with D possibly being TRBD2 (6 bases). The ends were cut back, 6 bases at V and 3 bases at J, with 15 bases in the middle. The CDR3 is made up of 14 amino acids. The germline V gene has CDR1 MDHEN and CDR2 SYDVKM.

This chain uses TRBV2 with TRBJ2-5; D may be TRBD2 (7 bases). This CDR3 spans 13 amino acids. In germline, CDR1 is SNHLY, CDR2 FYNNEI. Trimming pared 7 bases from V and 5 bases from J, leaving 14 bases between. The CDR3 here is CASTEGGRETQYF. The CDR3 DNA follows: TGTGCCAGCACCGAGGGGGGGAGGGAGACCCAGTACTTC.

The V gene is TRBV28, the J gene TRBJ2-1; perhaps TRBD1 as D (6 bases). V was trimmed by 6 bases and J by 7 bases, leaving 22 bases between them. This CDR3 has 16 residues. Germline CDR1 MDHEN, CDR2 SYDVKM. The DNA for the CDR3 is TGTGCCAGCAGCTCATCTGGCAGGGGCTGGCGTAATGAGCAGTTCTTC. This codes for CASSSSGRGWRNEQFF.

V is TRBV4-1 and J is TRBJ2-1, with 13 nucleotides matching TRBD2. The CDR3 runs to 16 residues. Germline CDR1 is MGHRA and CDR2 is YSYEKL. The J segment lost 7 bases and the V segment lost 7 bases, leaving 10 bases of the junction unmatched. The CDR3 coding sequence is TGCGCCAGCACAACGCGGACTAGCGGGAGACTGAATGAGCAGTTCTTC. Translated, it gives CASTTRTSGRLNEQFF.

The V gene is TRBV28, the J gene TRBJ2-5; tentatively, D is TRBD2 (5 bases). Trimming pared 6 bases from V and 0 bases from J, leaving 14 bases between. Germline assignment: CDR1 MDHEN and CDR2 SYDVKM. There are 15 residues in the CDR3. As DNA, the CDR3 is TGTGCCAGCAGAAACCCCCAGGACTACCAAGAGACCCAGTACTTC. Its translation is CASRNPQDYQETQYF.